The sequence of this T cell receptor beta chain was determined in a study of OX40 agonist ivuxolimab in advanced cancers. Across the study: Each dose-escalation patient presented with hepatocellular carcinoma, melanoma, renal cell or head and neck cancer.

If patients had autoimmune disease history or systemic immunosuppression, they were excluded. Study-level results: Near-lowest levels of clonal expansion characterized partial responders at 0.1-3.0 mg/kg.

Trimming shortened V by 7 bases and J by 5 bases, and 15 bases separated the two germline ends. The length of the CDR3 is 14 residues. The germline V gene encodes CDR1 SGHTA and CDR2 FQGNSA. In the case of this clone: Its specificity is unknown.

Measured with immunoSEQ multiplex PCR; TCRdb has only the in-frame clones, and not every one. Of 60,000 to 90,000 clones detected, less than 90% appear once; the ten largest clones hold around 0.98%. The V gene is TRBV7-2, the J gene TRBJ2-1; D unresolved. The TCR sequence derives from an adult with an advanced solid tumor such as melanoma, head and neck, liver or kidney cancer. The input for sequencing was CD4+ or CD8+ T cells sorted from blood, taken in a trial of the OX40 agonist ivuxolimab. The CDR3 nucleotides read TGTGCCAGCAACCCCACGGGTTCTAACAATGAGCAGTTCTTC. As protein: CASNPTGSNNEQFF.